This entry lists 13 T cell receptor beta chains sequenced from one sample in a study of OX40 agonist ivuxolimab in advanced cancers. Only in-frame clones appear in the TCRdb table, and some are missing; sequencing was by immunoSEQ multiplex PCR. The repertoire has around 76,000 clones, about 78% of them found once; the top ten carry about 5.4%. Material: CD4+ or CD8+ T cells sorted from blood, obtained in a trial of the OX40 agonist ivuxolimab. The source is an adult with an advanced solid tumor such as melanoma, head and neck, liver or kidney cancer.

This clone was counted only a few times. This chain links TRBV7-2 with TRBJ1-5; 7 bases agree with TRBD1. The ends lost 5 bases at V and 5 bases at J; junction bases unmatched: 6. The CDR3 has 14 residues. Looked up from germline, CDR1 is SGHTA and CDR2 is FQGNSA. The CDR3, as DNA: TGTGCCAGCAGCGCTACAGGGGCCCATCAGCCCCAGCATTTT. Residues: CASSATGAHQPQHF. The whole variable domain, filled in from reference TRBV7-2 and TRBJ1-5, reads GAGVSQSPSNKVTEKGKDVELRCDPISGHTALYWYRQSLGQGLEFLIYFQGNSAPDKSGLPSDRFSAERTGGSVSTLTIQRTQQEDSAVYLCASSATGAHQPQHFGDGTRLSIL.

The gene calls are TRBV6-4 and TRBJ2-1; D perhaps matches TRBD1 (5 bases). Germline loops: CDR1 MRHNA, CDR2 SNTAGT. This CDR3 spans 13 amino acids. Between the trimmed V and J ends, which lost 3 bases and 9 bases, there was a span of 12 bases. The CDR3 nucleotides are TGTGCCAGCAGTGAAGAACAAGACAGTGAGCAGTTCTTC. Protein product: CASSEEQDSEQFF.

The chain links TRBV19 to TRBJ1-1; D unresolved. Germline V gene sequence: CDR1 LNHDA, CDR2 SQIVND (reference sequence). Trimming removed 7 bases at V and 2 bases at J, with 17 bases between. This CDR3 has 15 residues. CDR3 loop: CASMTVGRLNTEAFF. In DNA, the CDR3 is TGTGCCAGTATGACCGTCGGACGGCTTAACACTGAAGCTTTCTTT. The variable domain in full, with the rest retrieved from reference TRBV19 and TRBJ1-1, is DGGITQSPKYLFRKEGQNVTLSCEQNLNHDAMYWYRQDPGQGLRLIYYSQIVNDFQKGDIAEGYSVSREKKESFPLTVTSAQKNPTAFYLCASMTVGRLNTEAFFGQGTRLTVV.

The table lists this clone with a few counts. This chain links TRBV7-8 with TRBJ2-7; D ambiguous. Trimming took 6 bases from V and 2 from J, leaving 5 bases between them. The CDR3 is 11 amino acids. Germline V gene data show CDR1 as SGHVS and CDR2 as FQNEAQ. The CDR3 is CASSLTYEQYF. For the CDR3, the DNA is TGTGCCAGCAGTCTTACCTACGAGCAGTACTTC.

This clone has only a few counts. The gene calls are TRBV28 and TRBJ2-7, with 15 positions matching TRBD2. V shed 2 bases and J 2 bases; nucleotides not matched to a gene: 13. The CDR3 has 20 amino acids. CDR1 is MDHEN and CDR2 is SYDVKM in the germline V gene. The CDR3 DNA follows: TGTGCCAGCAGTTTAATCCACCAAGGACTAGCGGGAGGGCAGGCCTACGAGCAGTACTTC. Translating gives CASSLIHQGLAGGQAYEQYF.

The gene calls are TRBV27 and TRBJ2-7; 12 nucleotides align to TRBD2. CDR3 length: 15 residues. Germline V gene lookup returns CDR1 MNHEY and CDR2 SMNVEV (reference sequence). V was clipped by 6 bases and J by 3 bases; unmatched bases: 6. CDR3 sequence: CASSPSGRANYEQYF. The CDR3 DNA sequence: TGTGCCAGCAGCCCTAGCGGGAGGGCCAACTACGAGCAGTACTTC.

This sequence joins TRBV15 and TRBJ2-2; tentative D call: TRBD2 (6 bases). CDR1 and CDR2 (germline): LNHNV, YYDKDF (reference sequence). V was shortened by 5 bases and J by 5 bases, with 18 bases between the two germline ends. This CDR3 has 16 residues. The CDR3: CATSVPGTELTGELFF. The DNA of the CDR3 is TGTGCCACCAGCGTACCCGGGACTGAACTTACCGGGGAGCTGTTTTTT.

This clone was recorded only once. The chain links TRBV5-1 to TRBJ2-3; D might be TRBD2 (6 bases). The CDR3 is 15 residues long. Germline CDR1 is SGHRS and CDR2 is YFSETQ. V was clipped by 4 bases and J by 0 bases, with 12 bases between them. CDR3 nucleotides: TGCGCCAGCAGCCCGGGACTGTTTAGCACAGATACGCAGTATTTT. Amino acids: CASSPGLFSTDTQYF.

This chain links TRBV29-1 with TRBJ2-2, with D possibly matching TRBD1 (5 bases). Germline CDR1 reads SQVTM; CDR2 reads ANQGSEA. The CDR3 is 15 amino acids. V lost 0 bases and J 6 bases, leaving 14 bases between the germline ends. The CDR3 here is CSVEDRTRRSGELFF. CDR3 sequence (DNA): TGCAGCGTTGAAGATCGGACACGAAGGTCCGGGGAGCTGTTTTTT.

The V and J genes are TRBV28 and TRBJ2-7, with TRBD2 as a possible D gene (5 bases). CDR3 length: 19 residues. Trimming left V 2 bases short and J 1 base short, with 24 bases between. Germline CDR1 is MDHEN and CDR2 is SYDVKM. The CDR3 here is CASSLRVKRVQRSSYEQYF. In DNA, the CDR3 is TGTGCCAGCAGTTTACGGGTCAAGAGGGTGCAGCGAAGTTCCTACGAGCAGTACTTC.

The chain has TRBV28 and TRBJ2-7, with TRBD2 matching over 12 bases. Germline loops: CDR1 MDHEN, CDR2 SYDVKM. This CDR3 has 15 residues. The V gene end was trimmed by 6 bases and the J gene end by 2 bases; junction bases not matched to a gene: 5. The CDR3: CASRKGLAGTYEQYF. For the CDR3, the DNA is TGTGCCAGCAGGAAAGGACTAGCGGGAACCTACGAGCAGTACTTC.

By its share, this clone is medium-sized (0.01 to 0.1%). The gene calls are TRBV7-8 and TRBJ1-5; 9 bases are a match to TRBD1. In germline, CDR1 is SGHVS, CDR2 FQNEAQ. This CDR3 is built from 15 residues. V shed 5 bases and J 7 bases; nucleotides not matched to a gene: 9. CDR3 sequence reads: CASSVGTGLEQPQHF. For the CDR3, the DNA is TGTGCCAGCAGCGTTGGGACAGGGTTAGAGCAGCCCCAGCATTTT.

V gene TRBV25-1 combines with J gene TRBJ2-6, with D possibly TRBD2 on 5 matching bases. CDR1 is MGHDK, CDR2 SYGVNS, per germline. The CDR3 consists of 15 residues. V was clipped by 5 bases and J by 1 base, with 9 bases between them. The CDR3, as DNA: TGTGCCAGCAGTTATAGGACTTCTGGGGCCAACGTCCTGACTTTC. Its protein is CASSYRTSGANVLTF.